This T cell receptor beta chain appears in the sequencing data of a study of blood T cell repertoires in COVID-19. Whole-study context: Sites across the United States, Italy and Spain contributed samples from acute and convalescent COVID-19. Nucleic acid was either cDNA or gDNA, and it came from T cells, B-cell-depleted T cells, or PBMCs.

CDR3 size: 16 residues. V lost 3 bases, J lost 5 bases, and 3 bases stayed unmatched. The germline V gene has CDR1 SEHNR and CDR2 FQNEAQ (reference sequence). Authors' methods: Amplification with reference gene primers provided the estimates of nucleated cell counts. Some clones are missing from TCRdb's copy, which holds only in-frame ones; the method was immunoSEQ multiplex PCR. V, J and clone size were drawn from that table, and D and trimming were deduced from the DNA. The top ten clones hold less than 5% of a sample with 9,500 to 15,000 clones, around four fifths of them seen once. The receptor was derived from a woman aged 60-75 years with acute or convalescent COVID-19. Sample: peripheral blood. The chain uses TRBV7-9 and TRBJ2-2, with 13 bases identical to TRBD2. CDR3 coding DNA: TGTGCCAGCAGCTTTGTACTAGCGGGGGGGACCGGGGAGCTGTTTTTT. Its protein product is CASSFVLAGGTGELFF.